This T cell receptor beta chain was documented in a study of human T cells and chemical hapten exposure (dated by TCRdb to 2020 to 2023). The study in broad terms: For sensitization, 2% DPC in acetone was applied to a roughly 2 cm by roughly 2 cm area of upper inner arm skin. Most of the patients in the cohort were female, and the cohort covered alopecia areata with under or over 50% scalp involvement, alopecia totalis and alopecia universalis. Libraries were pooled for sequencing, and variation in per-sample TCR yields was attributed mainly to small differences in library volumes within the pool. About 29 alopecia patients gave blood for TCR sequencing at one to four time points (pre-sensitization, 2, 6 and 24 weeks). Throughout the study period of about 23 weeks, patients also received therapeutic DPC doses to the scalp every week. In alopecia patients, the study followed how the peripheral blood TCR repertoire changed in vivo over primary and secondary sensitization to diphenylcyclopropenone (DPC), a hapten. Patch testing on the upper back used Finn chambers containing 0.01% DPC, with scoring done after 6 days according to International Contact Dermatitis Research Group standards. Each blood RNA sample was used to sequence both TCR alpha and TCR beta chains. Blood samples were taken from patients before sensitization (week 0) and at 2, 6 and about 24 weeks after DPC sensitization. The study at large found these results: All patients had alopecia, a presumed autoimmune disease, so their immune response might differ from that of healthy individuals. A positive correlation was found between the number of PT1 expanded TCRs and patch test score, with significance reached at thresholds 8, 16 and 32 but not 4. The number of TCRs above 1 in 1000 frequency did not change with DPC sensitization; there was no evidence of global repertoire structure alterations. Expanded TCRs formed significantly more large CDR3 similarity clusters than pre-sensitization or healthy control sets, consistent with antigen-driven responses. After repeated subsampling, the strength of the expansion versus patch-test correlation and the threshold at which it became significant changed.

The sample holds many counts of this clonotype. It lacks a known antigen. Nothing much larger sits one base from this clone, and base qualities are not available. Including the terminal cysteine and phenylalanine, the CDR3 comprises 16 residues. Only the CDR3 region is kept as DNA, spanning 48 bases read in frame from base 1. V and J are trimmed by 5 bases and 4 bases, and the gene matches miss 7 bases of the junction. The germline V gene encodes CDR1 SGHTA and CDR2 FQGTGA. The time point label for this specimen denotes: patch test 1, 2 weeks after DPC sensitization. This specimen's treatment or condition label, per the study, means: therapeutic diphenylcyclopropenone sensitization with weekly scalp DPC. Total RNA was extracted from unfractionated whole blood collected in Tempus Blood RNA tubes. At every patch-test visit, the blood draw took place before the patch test was put on. Eligible patients were aged 18 to 70, diagnosed with alopecia, deemed suitable for DPC therapy, and excluded if pregnant.

Library generation was performed with RACE. This sample was sequenced with a NextSeq 500. Library preparation attached unique molecular identifiers to individual cDNA molecules for quantitative, reproducible TCR counting. As for the authors' bioinformatics: The median number of TCRs per sample was roughly 98,000, ranging from roughly 23,224 to 690,600. V, J and CDR3 annotation of the TCR reads was carried out using the Decombinator software suite. For the PS versus PT1 abundance plots, all samples were subsampled to the same number of TCRs (28,000). Expanded TCRs were defined as absent before sensitization and observed at least eight times at the 2-week time point. TCRdb reran the public reads through fastp at Q25 and MiXCR, keeping productive beta chains. Every distinct CDR3 protein forms one entry, paired with its most common genes and DNA. Clone size and V and J calls follow TCRdb, not the original study. Recorded for this sample are about 35,000 distinct CDR3 sequences; 6% to 7% of them occurred a single time. The biggest ten clones account for roughly 9.2% of the sample.

Sequencing was performed on whole blood, taken in connection with sensitization to the hapten diphenylcyclopropenone (DPC). The receptor chain draws on TRBV7-3 and TRBJ2-3; 12 central bases correspond to TRBD2. The TCR originated in a woman aged 25 to 45 with alopecia areata. Some clones in this sample may be carry-over from other donors' samples. For the CDR3, the sequence is CASSPGLAGIADTQYF. The DNA reads as follows: TGTGCCAGCAGCCCGGGACTAGCGGGCATCGCAGATACGCAGTATTTT.